This T cell receptor (beta chain) was retrieved from a study of sequential checkpoint blockade in melanoma. The protocol was immunoSEQ multiplex PCR, while the TCRdb copy is restricted to in-frame clones and leaves out a portion. Of about 11,000 clones listed, roughly four fifths were seen once; the top ten hold roughly 17%. This CDR3 region has 9 residues. V shed 5 bases and J shed 13 bases, with 9 bases lying between them. CDR1 and CDR2 from the germline V gene are MNHEY and SMNVEV (reference sequence). Treatment noted: randomized to nivolumab then ipilimumab (arm A) or the reverse (arm B). The receptor was isolated from a human donor with melanoma. The sample was CD8+ T cells sorted from blood (inferred from file names), taken from a patient given nivolumab and ipilimumab in sequence. The chain uses TRBV27 and TRBJ2-7, with D hard to call. This chain's CDR3 is CASSTHLYF. The CDR3, as DNA: TGTGCCAGCAGTACACACCTCTACTTC.